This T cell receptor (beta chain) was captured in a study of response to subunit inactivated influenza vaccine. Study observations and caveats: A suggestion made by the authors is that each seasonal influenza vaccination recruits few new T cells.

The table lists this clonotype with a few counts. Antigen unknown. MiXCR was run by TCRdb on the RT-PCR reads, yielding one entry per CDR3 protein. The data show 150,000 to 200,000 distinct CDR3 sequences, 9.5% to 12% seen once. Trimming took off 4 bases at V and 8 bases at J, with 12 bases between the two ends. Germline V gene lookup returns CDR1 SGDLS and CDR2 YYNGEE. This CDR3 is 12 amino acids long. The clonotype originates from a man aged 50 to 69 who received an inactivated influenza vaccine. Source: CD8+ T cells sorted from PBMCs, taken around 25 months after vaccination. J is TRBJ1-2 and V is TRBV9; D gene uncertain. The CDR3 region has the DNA TGTGCCAGCAGCAGTGGAGGGTTGGGCTACACCTTC. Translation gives CASSSGGLGYTF.